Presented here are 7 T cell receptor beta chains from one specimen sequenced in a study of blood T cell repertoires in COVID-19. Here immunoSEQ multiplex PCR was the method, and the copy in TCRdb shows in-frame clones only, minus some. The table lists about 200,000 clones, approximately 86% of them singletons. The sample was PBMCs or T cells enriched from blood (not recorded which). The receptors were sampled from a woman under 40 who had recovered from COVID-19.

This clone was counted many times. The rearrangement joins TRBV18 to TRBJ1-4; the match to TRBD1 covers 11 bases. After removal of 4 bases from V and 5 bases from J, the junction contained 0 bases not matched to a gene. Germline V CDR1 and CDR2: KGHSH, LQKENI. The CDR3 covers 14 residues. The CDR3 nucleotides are TGTGCCAGCTCACGGGACAGGGGGAATGAAAAACTGTTTTTT. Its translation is CASSRDRGNEKLFF.

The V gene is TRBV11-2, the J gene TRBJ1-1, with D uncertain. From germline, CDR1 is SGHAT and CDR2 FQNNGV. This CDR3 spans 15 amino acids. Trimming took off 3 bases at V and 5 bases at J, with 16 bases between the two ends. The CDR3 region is CASSFETGASTEAFF. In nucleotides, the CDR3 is TGTGCCAGCAGCTTCGAGACGGGTGCGAGTACTGAAGCTTTCTTT.

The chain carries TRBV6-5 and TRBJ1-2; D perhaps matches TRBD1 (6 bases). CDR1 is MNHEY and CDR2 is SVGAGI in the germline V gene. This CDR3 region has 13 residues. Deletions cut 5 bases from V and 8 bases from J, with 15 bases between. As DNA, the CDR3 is TGTGCCAGCAGTCCCGTGGGAAGGGGGGGCTACACCTTC. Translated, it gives CASSPVGRGGYTF.

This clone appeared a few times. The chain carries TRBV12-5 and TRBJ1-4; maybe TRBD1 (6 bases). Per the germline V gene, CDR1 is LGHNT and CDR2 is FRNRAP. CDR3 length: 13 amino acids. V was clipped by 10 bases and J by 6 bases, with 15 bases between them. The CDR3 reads CATNAGADEKLFF. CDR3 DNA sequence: TGTGCTACTAATGCAGGGGCGGATGAAAAACTGTTTTTT.

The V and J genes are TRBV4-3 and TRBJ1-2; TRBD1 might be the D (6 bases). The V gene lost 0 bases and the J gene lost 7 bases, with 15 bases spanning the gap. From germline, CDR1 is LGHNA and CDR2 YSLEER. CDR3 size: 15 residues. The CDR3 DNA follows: TGCGCCAGCAGCCAAGAAGGTCACAGGGAAGGTGGCTACACCTTC. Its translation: CASSQEGHREGGYTF.

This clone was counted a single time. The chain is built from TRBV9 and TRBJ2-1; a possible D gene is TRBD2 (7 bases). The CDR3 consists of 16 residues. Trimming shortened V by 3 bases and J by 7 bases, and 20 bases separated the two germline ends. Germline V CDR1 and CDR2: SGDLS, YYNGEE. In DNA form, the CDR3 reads TGTGCCAGCAGCGAGGGGGGGTCTCTTGACCGTAATGAGCAGTTCTTC. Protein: CASSEGGSLDRNEQFF.

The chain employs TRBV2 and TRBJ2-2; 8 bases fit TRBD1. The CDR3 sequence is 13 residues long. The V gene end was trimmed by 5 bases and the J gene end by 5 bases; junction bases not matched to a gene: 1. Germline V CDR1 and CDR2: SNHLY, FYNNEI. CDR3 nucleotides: TGTGCCAGCAGTCGACAGGGGACCGGGGAGCTGTTTTTT. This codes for CASSRQGTGELFF. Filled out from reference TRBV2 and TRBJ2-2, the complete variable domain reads EPEVTQTPSHQVTQMGQEVILRCVPISNHLYFYWYRQILGQKVEFLVSFYNNEISEKSEIFDDQFSVERPDGSNFTLKIRSTKLEDSAMYFCASSRQGTGELFFGEGSRLTVL.